This TCR beta chain was identified during a study of blood T cell repertoires in COVID-19. This clone appeared once. The V and J ends lost 6 bases and 3 bases, in that order; junction bases with no gene match: 7. CDR1 and CDR2 (germline): MDHEN, SYDVKM. The CDR3 is 15 amino acids. TCRdb's copy holds only in-frame clones and misses some; the assay was immunoSEQ multiplex PCR. Here the sample spans about 170,000 clones, roughly nine tenths being singletons. The clonotype comes from a man in his forties or fifties with acute or convalescent COVID-19. This chain connects TRBV28 to TRBJ1-5, with TRBD1 identical over 8 bases. The specimen sequenced was peripheral blood. The CDR3 DNA is TGTGCCAGCAGGACCGGACAGGGAAACAATCAGCCCCAGCATTTT. This gives the protein CASRTGQGNNQPQHF.